The clone carrying this T cell receptor beta chain has just a few counts. What it binds is not known. Using genomic DNA as the template, TCR beta VDJ and CDR3 profiling was carried out. TCRdb reprocessed the reads via MiXCR and lists one record per CDR3 protein. The repertoire has roughly 200,000 distinct CDR3 sequences, 50% to 70% of them found once; the top ten carry roughly 53%. This CDR3 comprises 14 residues. V was clipped by 4 bases and J by 6 bases; unmatched bases: 3. CDR1 is DFQATT, CDR2 SNEGSKA, per germline (reference sequence). These data come from a study of CD8+CD57+ T cells in acquired aplastic anemia. Study-level points and caveats: Both patients and controls carried the same twenty-nine CD8+ CDR3 sequences.

Sequencing involved patients with CD8+CD57+ cell expansion previously shown by flow cytometry. The sequenced sample consisted of sorted CD4+, CD8+, or CD8+CD57+ T cells (not recorded which) from PBMCs. The source of this sequence is a human donor with aplastic anemia. The chain joins TRBV20-1 to TRBJ2-1; TRBD2 agrees at 13 bases. DNA of the CDR3: TGCAGTGCTACAACTAGCGGGGGGGCCAATGAGCAGTTCTTC. It codes for CSATTSGGANEQFF.